Sequencing of this T cell receptor beta chain was carried out in a study of blood T cell repertoires in COVID-19. The V gene lost 4 bases and the J gene lost 1 base, with 17 bases spanning the gap. The CDR3 extends over 16 amino acids. The germline V gene has CDR1 SGHDN and CDR2 FVKESK. Clones were read by immunoSEQ multiplex PCR, and TCRdb kept only the in-frame ones, dropping some. The sample holds 150,000 to 200,000 clones, around 79% seen once. Sequencing was performed on peripheral blood. The clonotype comes from a woman between 65 and 79 years old with acute or convalescent COVID-19. This sequence joins TRBV14 and TRBJ2-7; D perhaps matches TRBD2 (5 bases). Written as DNA, the CDR3 is TGTGCCAGCAGCCCGATGAGGAGCGGTAATTCCTACGAGCAGTACTTC. Its translation: CASSPMRSGNSYEQYF.